These 26 T cell receptor beta chains came from one sample sequenced in a study of neurological immune-mediated disorders. TCRdb ran MiXCR on the 5' RACE reads and lists one entry per CDR3 protein. Among around 100,000 distinct CDR3 sequences listed, more than 10% were seen once. Time point denoted: longitudinal time-point 3. The sample comprised PBMCs. The receptors here all came from a female donor with HTLV-1-associated myelopathy (HAM/TSP).

At least ten counts were recorded for this clonotype. The CDR3 loop reads CSASYRTSGRRELFF. DNA of the CDR3: TGCAGTGCTAGCTACCGGACTAGCGGCCGCCGGGAGCTGTTTTTT. The chain employs TRBV20-1 and TRBJ2-2, with 10 bases matching TRBD2. Trimming took 3 bases from V and 9 from J; bases not matched to a gene: 10. The CDR3 loop spans 15 amino acids. The germline gives CDR1 DFQATT, CDR2 SNEGSKA (reference sequence).

The table lists this clonotype with many counts. CDR3 bases: TGCGCCAGCGGGCGGGACAGAAGATCACCCCTCCACTTT. Its translation is CASGRDRRSPLHF. The rearrangement links TRBV5-1 to TRBJ1-6; TRBD1 matches 7 bases. CDR1 and CDR2 from the germline V gene are SGHRS and YFSETQ. J was trimmed by 10 bases and V by 7 bases; bases with no gene match: 8. The CDR3 totals 13 residues.

This clonotype was detected a few times. CDR3: CASRQSSTDTQYF. The CDR3 region has the DNA TGTGCCAGTAGACAGTCTAGCACAGATACGCAGTATTTT. This sequence joins TRBV19 and TRBJ2-3; no reliable D call. Trimming removed 6 bases from V and 0 bases from J, with 7 bases in between. The CDR3 is 13 amino acids. Germline CDR1 and CDR2: LNHDA and SQIVND (reference sequence).

This clonotype was recorded a few times. CDR3 region: CASSPGQSYNEQFF. As DNA, the CDR3 is TGCGCCAGCAGCCCGGGACAGTCCTACAATGAGCAGTTCTTC. This chain links TRBV5-1 with TRBJ2-1; 7 bases fit TRBD1. Trimming took 4 bases from V and 1 from J; bases not matched to a gene: 2. The CDR3 is 14 residues long. CDR1 SGHRS and CDR2 YFSETQ come from the germline V gene.

This clonotype occurred many times. The V call is TRBV20-1, the J call TRBJ2-1, with 8 bases fitting TRBD2. The junction had 11 bases not matched to a gene; V was cut back by 3 bases and J by 7 bases. The germline CDR1 and CDR2 sequences are DFQATT and SNEGSKA (reference sequence). The length of the CDR3 is 15 residues. CDR3 nucleotide sequence: TGCAGTGCTAGGGTCCCAGCGGGGGCCGGGAATGAGCAGTTCTTC. Its protein product is CSARVPAGAGNEQFF.

This clonotype was detected ten times or more. The chain employs TRBV9 and TRBJ2-1; possible D gene TRBD2, 5 bases. CDR3 length equals 14 residues. The germline V gene has CDR1 SGDLS and CDR2 YYNGEE. V was clipped by 3 bases and J by 6 bases, with 13 bases between them. The CDR3 bases are TGTGCCAGCAGCGGGCTAAGGGCGGGCAATGAGCAGTTCTTC. It translates to CASSGLRAGNEQFF.

This clonotype was picked up many times. This chain links TRBV5-1 with TRBJ2-1; a weak D match, TRBD1 (6 bases). Per germline, CDR1 SGHRS and CDR2 YFSETQ. V lost 4 bases to trimming and J lost 9 bases, with 17 bases between them. CDR3 size: 14 residues. CDR3: CASSKGQIPGEQFF. The CDR3 DNA reads TGCGCCAGCAGCAAAGGACAGATCCCCGGTGAGCAGTTCTTC.

This clonotype was seen many times. This rearrangement joins TRBV20-1 to TRBJ2-1; 8 bases are shared with TRBD2. Losses at the gene ends were 3 bases for V and 8 bases for J; bases not matched to a gene: 6. This CDR3 has 13 amino acids. CDR1 and CDR2 (germline): DFQATT, SNEGSKA (reference sequence). CDR3 DNA: TGCAGTGCTAGGAGACTAGCGACCGATGAGCAGTTCTTC. It specifies CSARRLATDEQFF.

The chain carries TRBV19 and TRBJ1-5; D is undetermined. Trimming pared 7 bases from V and 5 bases from J, leaving 24 bases between. The germline V gene has CDR1 LNHDA and CDR2 SQIVND (reference sequence). The CDR3 is 17 amino acids. In nucleotides, the CDR3 is TGTGCCAGTACCATTAATTTCCAGTCCCGTACCTATCAGCCCCAGCATTTT. Translated, it gives CASTINFQSRTYQPQHF.

The genes are TRBV7-2 and TRBJ2-7; possibly TRBD1 for D (7 bases). The CDR3 runs 14 residues. The V gene lost 5 bases and the J gene lost 6 bases, with 17 bases spanning the gap. Germline loops: CDR1 SGHTA, CDR2 FQGNSA. CDR3 DNA: TGTGCCAGCAGCAGTACCTGGCAGGGGGGCGAGCAGTACTTC. Translated, it gives CASSSTWQGGEQYF. Looking up the rest from reference TRBV7-2 and TRBJ2-7 gives the full variable domain: GAGVSQSPSNKVTEKGKDVELRCDPISGHTALYWYRQSLGQGLEFLIYFQGNSAPDKSGLPSDRFSAERTGGSVSTLTIQRTQQEDSAVYLCASSSTWQGGEQYFGPGTRLTVT.

J is TRBJ2-3 and V is TRBV6-2 or TRBV6-3; perhaps TRBD1 as D (6 bases). The V gene's germline CDR1 is MNHEY and CDR2 SVGEGT. V was shortened by 2 bases and J by 3 bases, with 15 bases between the two germline ends. The CDR3 extends over 16 amino acids. The CDR3 loop is CASSYGKTGATDTQYF. DNA of the CDR3: TGTGCCAGCAGTTACGGGAAGACAGGCGCGACAGATACGCAGTATTTT.

In this sample, this clonotype turned up a few times. The chain has TRBV20-1 and TRBJ2-3; perhaps TRBD2 as D (8 bases). V was shortened by 0 bases and J by 0 bases, with 22 bases between the two germline ends. Germline loops: CDR1 DFQATT, CDR2 SNEGSKA (reference sequence). This CDR3 contains 19 residues. The CDR3 nucleotides are TGCAGTGCTAGAGATTACAGGGGTACCGGGGGGGCTAGCACAGATACGCAGTATTTT. Its protein is CSARDYRGTGGASTDTQYF.

There are many counts of this clonotype. CDR3 amino acids: CASSSGTGHEQYF. The CDR3 DNA sequence: TGTGCCAGCAGTTCCGGGACAGGTCACGAGCAGTACTTC. The chain uses TRBV12-3 or TRBV12-4 and TRBJ2-7; 8 bases fit TRBD1. The ends lost 4 bases at V and 5 bases at J; junction bases unmatched: 4. The CDR3 covers 13 residues.

This clonotype was picked up many times. The genes are TRBV7-2 and TRBJ1-4; no firm D call. V gave up 4 bases and J gave up 5 bases, with 17 bases separating them. This CDR3 comprises 16 residues. Germline assignment: CDR1 SGHTA and CDR2 FQGNSA. This chain's CDR3 is CASSSSYAGRNEKLFF. Written as DNA, the CDR3 is TGTGCCAGCAGCTCCAGTTACGCTGGGCGAAATGAAAAACTGTTTTTT.

Remarks on this clonotype: At one end, the junction sequence differs from germline, possibly due to a read error. V usage is TRBV15 and J usage is TRBJ2-3; TRBD2 matches at 9 bases. This CDR3 contains 15 residues. Germline V gene sequence: CDR1 LNHNV, CDR2 YYDKDF (reference sequence). The CDR3, as DNA: TGTGCTACCAGCAGAGATGGCGGGGGGGCCTTTATGCAGTATTTT. Translating it yields CATSRDGGGAFMQYF.

The rearrangement links TRBV27 to TRBJ1-4; D remains ambiguous. The V gene lost 2 bases and the J gene lost 8 bases, with 15 bases spanning the gap. Per the germline V gene, CDR1 is MNHEY and CDR2 is SMNVEV (reference sequence). CDR3 length: 15 residues. The CDR3 loop reads CASSLGMAAREKLFF. CDR3 DNA: TGTGCCAGCAGTTTAGGAATGGCAGCACGAGAAAAACTGTTTTTT.

This clonotype showed up many times. The chain combines TRBV20-1 with TRBJ1-4, with TRBD1 matching over 9 bases. Losses at the gene ends were 3 bases for V and 5 bases for J; bases not matched to a gene: 7. Germline V gene lookup returns CDR1 DFQATT and CDR2 SNEGSKA (reference sequence). The CDR3 consists of 15 residues. The CDR3 region has the DNA TGCAGTGCTAGTGTCTCCGGGACAGGGAATGAAAAACTGTTTTTT. This codes for CSASVSGTGNEKLFF.

This clonotype was seen many times. The chain carries TRBV10-3 and TRBJ2-3; D ambiguous. This CDR3 has 15 amino acids. Trimming stripped 0 bases from V and 4 bases from J, with 11 bases between. In germline, CDR1 is ENHRY, CDR2 SYGVKD. The CDR3 loop reads CAISESTHISDTQYF. The CDR3 nucleotides are TGTGCCATCAGTGAGTCGACTCACATTTCAGATACGCAGTATTTT.

This clonotype was observed a handful of times. The CDR3 DNA follows: TGTGCCAGCAGTCCCCGGACAGGGGGCCAGACCGGGGAGCTGTTTTTT. Translated, it gives CASSPRTGGQTGELFF. The V call is TRBV12-3 or TRBV12-4, the J call TRBJ2-2; 11 bases map to TRBD1. Trimming removed 5 bases from V and 5 bases from J; junction bases left unmatched: 7. This CDR3 is 16 amino acids long.

This clonotype was detected ten times or more. The V gene is TRBV4-1, the J gene TRBJ2-1, with 8 bases aligning to TRBD1. This CDR3 spans 18 amino acids. With V trimmed by 0 bases and J by 2 bases, 9 bases remained unmatched. Germline assignment: CDR1 MGHRA and CDR2 YSYEKL. DNA for the CDR3: TGCGCCAGCAGCCAAGAAGGTGTGGAACAGGGGGCCTACAATGAGCAGTTCTTC. It translates to CASSQEGVEQGAYNEQFF.

This clonotype was observed at least ten times. The rearrangement links TRBV20-1 to TRBJ1-5; 8 nucleotides line up with TRBD1. Germline-derived CDR1 and CDR2 are DFQATT and SNEGSKA (reference sequence). The CDR3 contains 14 residues. The junction had 9 bases not matched to a gene; V was cut back by 6 bases and J by 5 bases. The chain's CDR3 is CSARTGPAHQPQHF. In nucleotides, the CDR3 is TGCAGTGCACGGACAGGGCCAGCGCATCAGCCCCAGCATTTT.

In its sample, this clonotype was seen many times. The CDR3 DNA is TGTGCCAGCAGCCCCGGGGACACTGAAGCTTTCTTT. As protein: CASSPGDTEAFF. The chain has TRBV6-5 and TRBJ1-1; D call uncertain. Per the germline V gene, CDR1 is MNHEY and CDR2 is SVGAGI. Trimming took off 6 bases at V and 3 bases at J, with 8 bases between the two ends. The CDR3 is 12 amino acids.

In this sample, this clonotype turned up many times. The J gene is TRBJ2-7, the V gene TRBV10-3, with D possibly being TRBD2 (6 bases). CDR1 is ENHRY and CDR2 is SYGVKD in the germline V gene. Trimming stripped 10 bases from V and 3 bases from J, with 19 bases between. The CDR3 sequence is 14 residues long. The CDR3 loop is CATRPGDLNYEQYF. CDR3 nucleotides: TGTGCCACCAGGCCGGGGGACCTTAACTACGAGCAGTACTTC.

This clonotype was seen ten or more times. The chain combines TRBV5-1 with TRBJ2-2; D unclear. The germline V and J ends were trimmed by 0 bases and 1 base, with 7 bases remaining between them. Germline lookup yields CDR1 SGHRS and CDR2 YFSETQ. The CDR3 has 15 residues. CDR3 sequence: CASSLEAMNTGELFF. The CDR3, as DNA: TGCGCCAGCAGCTTGGAGGCAATGAACACCGGGGAGCTGTTTTTT.

This clonotype was recorded many times. This chain connects TRBV20-1 to TRBJ2-3; 10 bases align to TRBD1. From germline, CDR1 is DFQATT and CDR2 SNEGSKA (reference sequence). The V and J ends lost 5 bases and 6 bases, in that order; junction bases with no gene match: 8. This CDR3 region has 14 residues. CDR3 loop: CSAPPDRGLDTQYF. CDR3 DNA: TGCAGTGCTCCTCCTGACAGGGGGCTTGATACGCAGTATTTT.

In its sample, this clonotype was seen many times. This sequence joins TRBV25-1 and TRBJ1-5; possibly TRBD1 for D (6 bases). The CDR3 runs 15 residues. Trimming removed 5 bases from V and 6 bases from J, with 17 bases in between. Germline V gene sequence: CDR1 MGHDK, CDR2 SYGVNS. CDR3 sequence (DNA): TGTGCCAGCAGTCCACTGGAGGGGGGAAGTCAGCCCCAGCATTTT. The encoded protein is CASSPLEGGSQPQHF.